At least ten counts were recorded for the clone carrying this TCR beta chain. The target antigen is unknown. The sample comes from a study of CD8+CD57+ T cells in acquired aplastic anemia. On the study more broadly: DNA recovered from sorted CD4+ and CD8+ cells had a mean of approximately 3.5 ug. Overall study findings and caveats: Sharing between patients and controls was observed for around 27 CD8+ CDR3 sequences.

Genomic DNA acted as the template from which TCR beta VDJ combination and CDR3 sequence profiling were carried out. TCRdb independently ran MiXCR on the reads; one entry per CDR3 protein. The profile shows a few hundred thousand distinct CDR3 sequences, about 70% of them singletons. Per the germline V gene, CDR1 is LGHNA and CDR2 is YSLEER. This CDR3 has 15 residues. V was shortened by 2 bases and J by 5 bases, with 15 bases between the two germline ends. This chain connects TRBV4-3 to TRBJ1-2, with no clear D. The TCR originated in a human donor in good health, serving as a control. Sequenced input: sorted CD4+, CD8+, or CD8+CD57+ T cells (not recorded which) from PBMCs. The CDR3 protein is CASSQNNPIAYGYTF. The CDR3 bases are TGCGCCAGCAGCCAAAATAATCCCATCGCATATGGCTACACCTTC.